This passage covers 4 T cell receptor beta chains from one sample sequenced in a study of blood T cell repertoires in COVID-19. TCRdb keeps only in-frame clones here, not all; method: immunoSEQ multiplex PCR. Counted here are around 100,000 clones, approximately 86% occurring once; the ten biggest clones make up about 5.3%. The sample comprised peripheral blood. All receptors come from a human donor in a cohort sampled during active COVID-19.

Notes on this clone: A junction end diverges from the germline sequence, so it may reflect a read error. The CDR3 DNA is TGTGCAAGTAGCGGGAGAGGTGGAGATGAGCAGTTCTTC. It codes for CASSGRGGDEQFF. The J gene is TRBJ2-1, the V gene TRBV19; 9 bases are a match to TRBD2. Germline CDR1 is LNHDA and CDR2 is SQIVND (reference sequence). The CDR3 totals 13 residues.

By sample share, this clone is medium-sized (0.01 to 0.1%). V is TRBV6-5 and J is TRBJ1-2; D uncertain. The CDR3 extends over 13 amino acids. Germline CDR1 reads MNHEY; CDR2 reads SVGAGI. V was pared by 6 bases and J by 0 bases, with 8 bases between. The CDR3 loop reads CASSLGANYGYTF. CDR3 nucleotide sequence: TGTGCCAGCAGCTTGGGAGCTAACTATGGCTACACCTTC.

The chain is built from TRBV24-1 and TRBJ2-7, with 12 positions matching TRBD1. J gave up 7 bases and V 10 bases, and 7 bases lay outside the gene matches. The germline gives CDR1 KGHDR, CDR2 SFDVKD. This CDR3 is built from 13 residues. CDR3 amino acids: CATQGQGAGEQYF. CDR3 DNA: TGTGCCACTCAGGGACAGGGGGCGGGTGAGCAGTACTTC.

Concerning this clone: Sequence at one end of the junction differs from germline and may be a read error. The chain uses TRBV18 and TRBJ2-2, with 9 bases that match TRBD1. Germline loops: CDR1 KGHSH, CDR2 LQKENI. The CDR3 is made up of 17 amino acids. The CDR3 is CASSPPGTGSKTGELFF. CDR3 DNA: TGTGCCAGCTCACCACCCGGGACAGGGTCGAAAACCGGGGAGCTGTTTTTT.